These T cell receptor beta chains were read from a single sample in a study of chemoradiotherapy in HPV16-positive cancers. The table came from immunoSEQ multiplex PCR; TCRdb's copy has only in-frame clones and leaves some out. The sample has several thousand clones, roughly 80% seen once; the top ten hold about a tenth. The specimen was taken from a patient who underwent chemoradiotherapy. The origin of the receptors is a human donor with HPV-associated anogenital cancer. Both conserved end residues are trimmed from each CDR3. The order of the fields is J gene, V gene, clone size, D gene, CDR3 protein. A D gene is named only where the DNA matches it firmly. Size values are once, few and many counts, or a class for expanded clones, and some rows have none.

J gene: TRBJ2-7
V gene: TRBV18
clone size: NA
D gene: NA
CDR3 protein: ASSPGRPPTYEQY

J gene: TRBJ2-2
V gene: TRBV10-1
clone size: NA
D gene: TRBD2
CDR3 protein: ASSPGRAGAGELF

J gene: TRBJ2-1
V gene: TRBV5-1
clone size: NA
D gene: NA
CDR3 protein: ASSPGGGGSSYNEQF

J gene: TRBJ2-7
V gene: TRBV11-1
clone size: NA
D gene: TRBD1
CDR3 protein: ASSRDGTGSYEQY

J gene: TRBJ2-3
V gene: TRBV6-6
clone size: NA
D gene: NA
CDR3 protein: ASSSSGLPSTDTQY

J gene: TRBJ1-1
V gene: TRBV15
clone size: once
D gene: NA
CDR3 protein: ATSRDAGEVAEAF

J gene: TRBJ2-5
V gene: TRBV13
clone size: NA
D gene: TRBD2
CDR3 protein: ASSPAIRASGGLLQETQY

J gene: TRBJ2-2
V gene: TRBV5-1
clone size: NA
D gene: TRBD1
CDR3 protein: ASSWTGGTGELF

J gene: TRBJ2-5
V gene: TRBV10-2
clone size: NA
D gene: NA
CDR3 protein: ASSEAGLGTQY

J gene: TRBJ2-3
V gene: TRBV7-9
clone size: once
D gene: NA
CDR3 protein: ASRTTKGDTDTQY

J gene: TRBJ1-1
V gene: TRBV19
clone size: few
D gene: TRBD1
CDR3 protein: ASRLSIGDRGRRTEAF

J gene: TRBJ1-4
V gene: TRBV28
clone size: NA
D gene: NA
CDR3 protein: ASSSSTGGYEKLF

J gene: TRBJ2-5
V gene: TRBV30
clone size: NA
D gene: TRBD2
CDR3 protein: AWRMGGFGTQY

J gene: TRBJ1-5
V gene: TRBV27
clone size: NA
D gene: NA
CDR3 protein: ASSKEGLRGPNQPQH

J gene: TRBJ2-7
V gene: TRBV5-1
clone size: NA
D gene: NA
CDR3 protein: ASSLGQGSSYEQY

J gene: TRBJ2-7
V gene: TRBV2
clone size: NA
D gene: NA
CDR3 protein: ASDHVRTEGVYEQY

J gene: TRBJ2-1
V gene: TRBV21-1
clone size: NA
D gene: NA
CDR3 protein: ASSKGRGHNEQF

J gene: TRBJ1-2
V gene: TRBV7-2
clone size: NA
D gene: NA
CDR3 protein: ASSQRFPLYGYT

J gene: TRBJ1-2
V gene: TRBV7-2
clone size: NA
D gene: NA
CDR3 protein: ASSLAQGDYGYT

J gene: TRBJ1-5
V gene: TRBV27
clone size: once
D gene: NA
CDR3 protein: ASSLSSGYQPQH

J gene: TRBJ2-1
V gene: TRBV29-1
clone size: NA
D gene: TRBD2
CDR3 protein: STQEASGGAREQF

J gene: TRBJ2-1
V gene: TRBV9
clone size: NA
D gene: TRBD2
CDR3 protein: ASSAPRGSGGDRDEQF

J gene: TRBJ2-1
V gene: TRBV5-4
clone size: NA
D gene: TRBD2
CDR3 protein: ASSLLGLAGAYNEQF

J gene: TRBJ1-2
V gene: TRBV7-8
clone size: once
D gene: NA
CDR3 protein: ASSLNSEPYGYT

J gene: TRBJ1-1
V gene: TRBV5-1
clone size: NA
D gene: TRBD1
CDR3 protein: ASSLANPSRQGTKAF

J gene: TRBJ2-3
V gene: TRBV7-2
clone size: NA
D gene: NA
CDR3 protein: ASSFGPLGQY

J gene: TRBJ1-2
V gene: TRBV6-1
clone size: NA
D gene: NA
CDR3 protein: ASSETAVYGYT

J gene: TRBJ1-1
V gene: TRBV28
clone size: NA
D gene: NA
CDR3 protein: ASSPGRYTEAF

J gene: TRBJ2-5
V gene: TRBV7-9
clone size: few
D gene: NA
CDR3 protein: ASSSPGQQETQY

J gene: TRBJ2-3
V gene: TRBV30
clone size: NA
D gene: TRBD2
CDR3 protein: AWSVRRGGADTQY

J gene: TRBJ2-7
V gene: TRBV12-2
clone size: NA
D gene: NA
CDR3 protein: ASRSLIYTVRDYEQY

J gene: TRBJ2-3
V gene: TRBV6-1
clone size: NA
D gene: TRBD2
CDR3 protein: ATQLAGVRDTQY

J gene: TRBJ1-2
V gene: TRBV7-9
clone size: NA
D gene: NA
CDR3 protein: ASSLDREDYGYT